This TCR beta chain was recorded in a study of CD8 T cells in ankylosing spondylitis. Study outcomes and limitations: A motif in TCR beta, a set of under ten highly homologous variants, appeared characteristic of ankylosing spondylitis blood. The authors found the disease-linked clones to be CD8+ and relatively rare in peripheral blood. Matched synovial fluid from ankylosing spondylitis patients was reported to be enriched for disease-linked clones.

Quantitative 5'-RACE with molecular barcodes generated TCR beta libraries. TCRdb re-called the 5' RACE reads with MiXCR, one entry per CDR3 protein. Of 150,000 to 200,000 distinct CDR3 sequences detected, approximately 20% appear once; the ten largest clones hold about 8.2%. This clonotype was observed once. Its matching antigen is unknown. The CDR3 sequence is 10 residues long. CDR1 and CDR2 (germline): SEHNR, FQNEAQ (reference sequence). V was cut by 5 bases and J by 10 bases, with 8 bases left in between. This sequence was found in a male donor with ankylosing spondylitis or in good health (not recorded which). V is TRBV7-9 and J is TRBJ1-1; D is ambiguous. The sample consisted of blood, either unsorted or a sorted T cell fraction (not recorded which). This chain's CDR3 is CASSTKRAFF. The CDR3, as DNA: TGTGCCAGCAGCACGAAAAGAGCTTTCTTT.